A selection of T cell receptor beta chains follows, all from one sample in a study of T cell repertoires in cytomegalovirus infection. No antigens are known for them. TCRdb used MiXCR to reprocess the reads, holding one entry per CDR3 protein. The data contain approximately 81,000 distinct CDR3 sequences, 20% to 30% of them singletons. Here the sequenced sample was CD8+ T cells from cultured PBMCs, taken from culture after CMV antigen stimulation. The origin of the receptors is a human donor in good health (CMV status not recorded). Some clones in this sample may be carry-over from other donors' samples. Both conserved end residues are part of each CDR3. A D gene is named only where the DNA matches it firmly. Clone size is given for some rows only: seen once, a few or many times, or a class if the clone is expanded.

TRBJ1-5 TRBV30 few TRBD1 CAWGQGNFNQPQHF TGTGCCTGGGGACAGGGGAATTTCAATCAGCCCCAGCATTTT
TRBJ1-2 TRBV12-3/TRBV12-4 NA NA CASSLAGTYGYTF TGTGCCAGCAGTTTGGCAGGGACCTATGGCTACACCTTC
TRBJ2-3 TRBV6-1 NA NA CASGGGGSTDTQYF TGTGCCAGCGGCGGAGGGGGGAGCACAGATACGCAGTATTTT
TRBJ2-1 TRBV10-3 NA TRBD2 CAISEPGLAGVEQFF TGTGCCATCAGTGAACCAGGACTAGCGGGAGTTGAGCAGTTCTTC
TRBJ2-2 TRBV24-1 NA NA CATSAIEAPGELFF TGTGCCACCAGCGCGATAGAGGCTCCCGGGGAGCTGTTTTTT
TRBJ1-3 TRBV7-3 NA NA CASSLGSPGSGNTIYF TGTGCCAGCAGCCTCGGATCCCCAGGGAGCGGAAACACCATATATTTT
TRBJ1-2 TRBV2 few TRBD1 CASTTGGGPLYGYTF TGTGCCAGCACCACGGGAGGGGGCCCCCTCTATGGCTACACCTTC
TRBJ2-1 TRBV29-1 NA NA CSGKGRTYNEQFF TGCAGCGGAAAGGGCCGGACCTACAATGAGCAGTTCTTC
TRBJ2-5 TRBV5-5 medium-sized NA CASSLWGIPRETQYF TGTGCCAGCAGCTTGTGGGGGATCCCAAGAGAGACCCAGTACTTC
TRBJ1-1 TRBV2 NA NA CASSEWAMNTEAFF TGTGCCAGCAGTGAATGGGCTATGAACACTGAAGCTTTCTTT
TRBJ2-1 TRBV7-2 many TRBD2 CASSLEGLAVREQFF TGTGCCAGCAGCTTGGAAGGCCTAGCGGTTAGGGAGCAGTTCTTC
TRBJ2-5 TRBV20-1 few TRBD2 CSASRSGGEREETQYF TGCAGTGCTAGCCGTTCGGGAGGGGAACGGGAAGAGACCCAGTACTTC
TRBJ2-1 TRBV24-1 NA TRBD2 CATSDSRLAGVNNEQFF TGTGCCACCAGTGATTCCCGACTAGCGGGAGTAAACAATGAGCAGTTCTTC
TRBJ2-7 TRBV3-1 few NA CASSQDLGTLYEQYF TGTGCCAGCAGCCAAGATTTGGGGACGCTCTACGAGCAGTACTTC
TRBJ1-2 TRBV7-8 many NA CASSLERGGVTYGYTF TGTGCCAGCAGCTTAGAGAGGGGGGGAGTTACGTATGGCTACACCTTC
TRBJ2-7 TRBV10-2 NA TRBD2 CASSEWGGDRKSEYF TGCGCCAGCAGTGAGTGGGGAGGGGACCGTAAGTCGGAGTACTTC
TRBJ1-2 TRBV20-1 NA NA CSAREGANGYTF TGCAGTGCTAGAGAGGGGGCGAATGGCTACACCTTC
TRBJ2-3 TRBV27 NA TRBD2 CASSLWSGGGRGDTQYF TGTGCCAGCAGTTTATGGAGCGGGGGGGGACGGGGGGATACGCAGTATTTT
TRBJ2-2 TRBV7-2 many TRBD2 CASSRLSSGGANTGELFF TGTGCCAGCAGCCGCCTCTCCAGCGGGGGGGCAAACACCGGGGAGCTGTTTTTT
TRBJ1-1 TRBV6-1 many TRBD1 CASSPGQGGSQAFF TGTGCCAGCAGCCCGGGACAGGGAGGGAGTCAAGCTTTCTTT
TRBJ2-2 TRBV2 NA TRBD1 CARQPGQGAVGELFF TGTGCCAGACAGCCGGGACAGGGGGCGGTCGGGGAGCTGTTTTTT
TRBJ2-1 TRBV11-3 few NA CASSPRGGDGANEQFF TGTGCCAGCAGCCCGAGAGGGGGAGACGGGGCCAATGAGCAGTTCTTC
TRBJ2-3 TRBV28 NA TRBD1 CASRRGQGSTDTQYF TGTGCCAGCAGACGTGGACAGGGGAGCACAGATACGCAGTATTTT
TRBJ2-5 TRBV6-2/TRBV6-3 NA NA CASSYMQTQYF TGTGCCAGCAGTTACATGCAGACCCAGTACTTC
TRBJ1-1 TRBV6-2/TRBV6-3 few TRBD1 CASSGTGGWTEAFF TGTGCCAGCAGTGGGACAGGGGGCTGGACTGAAGCTTTCTTT
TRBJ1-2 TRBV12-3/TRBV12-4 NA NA CASSLLGYNYGYTF TGTGCCAGCAGTTTATTGGGGTACAACTATGGCTACACCTTC
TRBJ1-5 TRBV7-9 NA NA CASSLAGTQPQHF TGTGCCAGCAGCTTAGCGGGGACTCAGCCCCAGCATTTT
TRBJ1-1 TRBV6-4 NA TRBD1 CASSDRDRGFGESLRAFF TGTGCCAGCAGTGACCGGGACAGGGGTTTTGGGGAATCCCTGAGAGCTTTCTTT
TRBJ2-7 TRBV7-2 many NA CASSPLSSYEQYF TGTGCCAGCAGCCCATTGAGCTCCTACGAGCAGTACTTC
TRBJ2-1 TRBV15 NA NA CATSSATYNEQFF TGTGCCACCAGTAGCGCCACCTACAATGAGCAGTTCTTC
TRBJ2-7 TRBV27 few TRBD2 CASSLLAAGSYEQYF TGTGCCAGCAGTTTACTAGCGGCAGGGTCCTACGAGCAGTACTTC
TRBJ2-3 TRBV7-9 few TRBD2 CASSLGSGGRLRNF TGTGCCAGCAGCTTAGGTAGCGGGGGGCGCCTTCGAAATTTT
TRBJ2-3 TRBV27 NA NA CASSSLAVSAPDTQYF TGTGCCAGCAGTTCGTTAGCTGTGTCCGCCCCAGATACGCAGTATTTT
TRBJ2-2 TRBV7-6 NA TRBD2 CASSLGDSGSAGELFF TGTGCCAGCAGCTTAGGAGATAGCGGGAGTGCCGGGGAGCTGTTTTTT
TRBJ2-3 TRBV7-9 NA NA CASSPPLADTDTQYF TGTGCCAGCAGCCCCCCGCTGGCGGACACAGATACGCAGTATTTT
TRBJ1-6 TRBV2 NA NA CASMHEGGSPLHF TGTGCCAGCATGCACGAGGGTGGTTCACCCCTCCACTTT
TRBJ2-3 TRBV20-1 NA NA CSALPTSVTQYF TGCAGTGCCCTGCCCACTAGTGTTACGCAGTATTTT
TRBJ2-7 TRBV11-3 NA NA CASSTGSTAGYEQYF TGTGCCAGCAGCACCGGGTCGACCGCGGGGTACGAGCAGTACTTC
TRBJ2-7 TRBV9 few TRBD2 CASSVVAGGYEQYF TGTGCCAGCAGCGTAGTGGCGGGAGGCTACGAGCAGTACTTC
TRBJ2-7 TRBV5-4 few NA CASSLGTASSYEQYF TGTGCCAGCAGCTTGGGGACAGCGAGCTCCTACGAGCAGTACTTC
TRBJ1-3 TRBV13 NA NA CASSLARQRSGNTIYF TGTGCCAGCAGCTTAGCCCGACAAAGGTCTGGAAACACCATATATTTT
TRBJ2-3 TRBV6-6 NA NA CASGYSMDTQYF TGTGCCAGCGGTTACTCGATGGATACGCAGTATTTT
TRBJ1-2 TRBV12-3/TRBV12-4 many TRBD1 CASSLQGAVKNYGYTF TGTGCCAGCAGTTTACAGGGGGCGGTAAAAAACTATGGCTACACCTTC
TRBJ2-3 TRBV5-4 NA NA CASSSRDTTDTQYF TGTGCCAGCAGCTCCCGGGACACCACAGATACGCAGTATTTT
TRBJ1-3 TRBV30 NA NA CAWASGNTIYF TGTGCCTGGGCTTCTGGAAACACCATATATTTT
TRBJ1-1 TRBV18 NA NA CASSAGTGRPEAFF TGTGCCAGCTCGGCCGGGACGGGGCGCCCTGAAGCTTTCTTT
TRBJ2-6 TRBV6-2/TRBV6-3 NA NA CASLRYSGANVLTF TGTGCCAGCTTACGGTACTCTGGGGCCAACGTCCTGACTTTC
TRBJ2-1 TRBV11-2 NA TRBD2 CASSRGMTSGSVDEQFF TGTGCCAGCAGCCGAGGGATGACTAGCGGGAGTGTGGATGAGCAGTTCTTC